This T cell receptor beta chain stems from a study of neoadjuvant anti-PD-1 for oral cavity cancer. The CDR3 is 11 amino acids. The germline CDR1 and CDR2 sequences are SNHLY and FYNNEI. The V end was cut by 5 bases, the J end by 12 bases, with 10 bases between. Generated by immunoSEQ multiplex PCR, the TCRdb table keeps only in-frame clones and is missing some. This sample has about 68,000 clones; more than 75% occur once, and the top ten carry 3% to 4%. Time point defined: after neoadjuvant nivolumab, at surgical resection. Patients had HPV-negative, locally advanced oral cavity squamous cell carcinoma.

The source is a person between 35 and 79 years old with oral cavity squamous cell carcinoma. The chain links TRBV2 to TRBJ1-4; D is undetermined. This material consisted of PBMCs, taken after nivolumab (anti-PD-1) treatment. The CDR3 DNA reads as TGTGCCAGCAGTACCTTCCCGGAACTGTTTTTT. Its protein is CASSTFPELFF.